The present entry profiles one T cell receptor beta chain with its context. Its antigen is as yet unknown. The treatment is: 19 received Ad26.COV2.S at low or high dose, single or two shots; 5 received placebo; per-sample allocation not given. The samples were gathered on day 63 after the first injection of vaccine or placebo. Cohort 1b enrolled adults aged 18-55 years in Boston. The germline V gene has CDR1 GTSNPN and CDR2 SVGIG (reference sequence). The V and J ends lost 3 bases and 7 bases, in that order; junction bases with no gene match: 0. The CDR3 is 12 amino acids. The sample originates from a study of Ad26.COV2.S vaccination and SARS-CoV-2 variants. Findings and caveats of the study: Individuals receiving vaccine had higher spike-specific TCR breadth than placebo recipients did.

Here immunoSEQ multiplex PCR was the method, and the copy in TCRdb shows in-frame clones only, minus some. The profile shows roughly 320,000 clones, roughly 87% of them singletons. The V and J genes are TRBV30 and TRBJ1-4, with TRBD1 matching 9 bases. The TCR was taken from a person aged 18-60 years who received the Ad26.COV2.S COVID-19 vaccine or a placebo. Sequenced here: peripheral blood, sampled in a trial of Ad26.COV2.S vaccine versus placebo. The CDR3 sequence is CAWRGQGEKLFF. In DNA, the CDR3 is TGTGCCTGGAGGGGACAGGGTGAAAAACTGTTTTTT.